The T cell receptor beta chain under discussion was sequenced for a study of T cell changes during pregnancy in multiple sclerosis. The protocol was immunoSEQ multiplex PCR, while the TCRdb copy is restricted to in-frame clones and leaves out a portion. The sample has approximately 49,000 clones, around 92% seen once. The CDR3 consists of 15 residues. This TCR was sampled from a female donor with multiple sclerosis, enrolled in a pregnancy study. This chain connects TRBV21-1 to TRBJ2-3; TRBD2 is taken as the D call from the table, unchecked against the DNA. TRBV21-1 is labeled a pseudogene. Sequenced material: peripheral blood, taken after pregnancy. CDR3 DNA sequence: TGTGCCAGCAGCCCCCGAGCGGGCCGCACAGATACGCAGTATTTT. This codes for CASSPRAGRTDTQYF.